This passage covers 29 T cell receptor beta chains from one sample sequenced in a study of cytomegalovirus exposure and HLA in healthy donors. TCRdb's table, derived via immunoSEQ multiplex PCR, lists solely in-frame clones and lacks some. The data contain about 190,000 clones, 84% of them singletons. Sequenced: PBMCs. The receptors shown here come from a man aged 18 to 35 in good health and CMV-seropositive.

V and J are TRBV5-1 and TRBJ2-7; 8 bases fit TRBD2. Germline V gene data show CDR1 as SGHRS and CDR2 as YFSETQ. V trimming: 4 bases; J trimming: 3 bases; junction bases outside the gene matches: 9. The CDR3 is 15 amino acids. The CDR3: CASSQLSGSFYEQYF. CDR3 sequence (DNA): TGCGCCAGCAGCCAACTGAGCGGGAGCTTCTACGAGCAGTACTTC. The full variable domain, with the rest looked up from reference TRBV5-1 and TRBJ2-7, is KAGVTQTPRYLIKTRGQQVTLSCSPISGHRSVSWYQQTPGQGLQFLFEYFSETQRNKGNFPGRFSGRQFSNSRSEMNVSTLELGDSALYLCASSQLSGSFYEQYFGPGTRLTVT.

The J gene is TRBJ2-3, the V gene TRBV7-2; no clear D gene. The germline V and J ends were trimmed by 5 bases and 5 bases, with 8 bases remaining between them. The CDR3 totals 12 residues. The germline V gene has CDR1 SGHTA and CDR2 FQGNSA. CDR3 residues: CASSPLGDTQYF. Written as DNA, the CDR3 is TGTGCCAGCAGCCCCCTAGGAGATACGCAGTATTTT.

There are a few counts of this clone. The chain combines TRBV4-3 with TRBJ2-5; 7 bases are shared with TRBD2. The length of the CDR3 is 18 residues. V shed 0 bases, J shed 3 bases, and the junction held 13 bases outside the gene matches. CDR1 and CDR2 (germline): LGHNA, YSLEER. The CDR3 DNA reads as TGCGCCAGCAGCCAAGATCGGGGGACTACTCCACTTGAAGAGACCCAGTACTTC. This encodes CASSQDRGTTPLEETQYF.

The chain uses TRBV7-2 and TRBJ2-5; D is possibly TRBD2 (6 bases). The CDR3 is made up of 15 amino acids. The V end lost 2 bases, the J end lost 0 bases, and 10 bases lay between the germline ends. Germline values: CDR1 SGHTA, CDR2 FQGNSA. CDR3 amino acids: CASSLSLAYQETQYF. CDR3 DNA: TGTGCCAGCAGCTTATCTCTAGCGTACCAAGAGACCCAGTACTTC.

The rearrangement joins TRBV5-1 to TRBJ1-5, with 8 bases aligning to TRBD1. The J segment lost 5 bases and the V segment lost 2 bases, leaving 0 bases of the junction unmatched. The CDR3 has 13 residues. Per the germline V gene, CDR1 is SGHRS and CDR2 is YFSETQ. CDR3 protein: CASSLQGDQPQHF. The CDR3, as DNA: TGCGCCAGCAGCTTACAGGGGGATCAGCCCCAGCATTTT.

This clone has just one count. V is TRBV27 and J is TRBJ2-3, with 8 bases matching TRBD2. This CDR3 comprises 17 residues. The V gene's germline CDR1 is MNHEY and CDR2 SMNVEV (reference sequence). V trimming: 5 bases; J trimming: 4 bases; junction bases outside the gene matches: 14. The CDR3: CASSPPGRREDADTQYF. For the CDR3, the DNA is TGTGCCAGCAGTCCCCCCGGTCGGCGGGAGGACGCAGATACGCAGTATTTT.

The rearrangement uses TRBV5-1 and TRBJ2-1; 14 bases line up with TRBD2. The CDR3 sequence is 17 residues long. From germline, CDR1 is SGHRS and CDR2 YFSETQ. V trimming: 5 bases; J trimming: 8 bases; junction bases outside the gene matches: 12. CDR3 loop: CASSPAGLAGALDEQFF. In DNA, the CDR3 is TGCGCCAGCAGTCCCGCGGGACTAGCGGGAGCTTTGGATGAGCAGTTCTTC.

This chain joins TRBV28 and TRBJ1-1, with 7 nucleotides matching TRBD1. This CDR3 is 15 amino acids long. Losses at the gene ends were 5 bases for V and 4 bases for J; bases not matched to a gene: 10. CDR1 MDHEN and CDR2 SYDVKM come from the germline V gene. In DNA form, the CDR3 reads TGTGCCAGCAGTCCCCCGACAGGGCTGGTCACTGAAGCTTTCTTT. It translates to CASSPPTGLVTEAFF.

The CDR3, as DNA: TGTGCCTGGACATCCCCAGGCGGGCCGAGTAGGGGGGAGCAGTACTTC. This codes for CAWTSPGGPSRGEQYF. The rearrangement joins TRBV30 to TRBJ2-7, with a tentative D call TRBD1 (6 bases). Germline V gene sequence: CDR1 GTSNPN, CDR2 SVGIG (reference sequence). Trimming shortened V by 4 bases and J by 7 bases, and 26 bases separated the two germline ends. The length of the CDR3 is 16 residues.

The gene calls are TRBV27 and TRBJ1-2; no reliable D call. The germline V gene has CDR1 MNHEY and CDR2 SMNVEV (reference sequence). The CDR3 spans 11 residues. V was trimmed by 10 bases and J by 6 bases, leaving 12 bases between them. CDR3 DNA sequence: TGTGCCACCTCCCACCGGGATGGCTACACCTTC. Amino acid sequence: CATSHRDGYTF.

This chain links TRBV2 with TRBJ1-2; 9 nucleotides line up with TRBD1. The J segment lost 6 bases and the V segment lost 6 bases, leaving 11 bases of the junction unmatched. The CDR3 consists of 15 residues. The germline CDR1 and CDR2 sequences are SNHLY and FYNNEI. The CDR3 here is CASRGPGQGFNGYTF. CDR3 nucleotides: TGTGCCAGCAGGGGCCCGGGACAGGGATTTAATGGCTACACCTTC. The full variable domain, completed using reference TRBV2 and TRBJ1-2, is EPEVTQTPSHQVTQMGQEVILRCVPISNHLYFYWYRQILGQKVEFLVSFYNNEISEKSEIFDDQFSVERPDGSNFTLKIRSTKLEDSAMYFCASRGPGQGFNGYTFGSGTRLTVV.

This sequence joins TRBV4-2 and TRBJ1-1; D is unresolved. Germline V gives CDR1 LGHNA, CDR2 YNFKEQ. Trimming took off 0 bases at V and 5 bases at J, with 22 bases between the two ends. This CDR3 region has 18 residues. The CDR3, as DNA: TGTGCCAGCAGCCAAGAGGGAGGTGGAACTCCCGAGGAGACTGAAGCTTTCTTT. It codes for CASSQEGGGTPEETEAFF.

This chain links TRBV19 with TRBJ1-2, with D unresolved. The CDR3 contains 13 residues. Germline V gene data show CDR1 as LNHDA and CDR2 as SQIVND (reference sequence). Deletions cut 1 base from V and 7 bases from J, with 10 bases between. CDR3 nucleotides: TGTGCCAGTAGTATAGGCCCGGGAATTGGCTACACCTTC. Its protein is CASSIGPGIGYTF.

As regards this clone: A junction end diverges from the germline sequence, so it may reflect a read error. The chain combines TRBV13 with TRBJ2-7, with a possible D match to TRBD2 (6 bases). Germline loops: CDR1 PRHDT, CDR2 FYEKMQ (reference sequence). This CDR3 region has 17 residues. The CDR3 coding sequence is TGTGCCAGCAGCCTAGGTGCGGGACCCCCGAAACAAGACGAGCAGTACTTC. Residues: CASSLGAGPPKQDEQYF.

In DNA, the CDR3 is TGTGCCAGCAGCCTCCAGCCGGGAGGGCCGAATGAGCAGTTCTTC. It encodes CASSLQPGGPNEQFF. The chain joins TRBV7-2 to TRBJ2-1, with 8 bases lining up with TRBD2. CDR3 length: 15 amino acids. The germline V gene has CDR1 SGHTA and CDR2 FQGNSA. V gave up 5 bases and J gave up 7 bases; unmatched junction bases: 10.

V is TRBV5-1 and J is TRBJ2-3; 14 nucleotides match TRBD2. This CDR3 contains 16 residues. V shed 2 bases and J 5 bases; nucleotides not matched to a gene: 4. Germline V gene sequence: CDR1 SGHRS, CDR2 YFSETQ. DNA for the CDR3: TGCGCCAGCAGCTTTAGGGGACTAGCGGGAGTAGATACGCAGTATTTT. It translates to CASSFRGLAGVDTQYF.

This clone showed up just a few times. The J gene is TRBJ2-2, the V gene TRBV27; maybe TRBD1 (7 bases). Germline V gene data show CDR1 as MNHEY and CDR2 as SMNVEV (reference sequence). V was clipped by 7 bases and J by 5 bases, with 14 bases between them. This CDR3 has 14 amino acids. The CDR3 coding sequence is TGTGCCAGCACCAGGGGGACTTTGACCGGGGAGCTGTTTTTT. Amino acid sequence: CASTRGTLTGELFF.

This sequence joins TRBV2 and TRBJ2-1; TRBD2 is a possible D gene (5 bases). The germline gives CDR1 SNHLY, CDR2 FYNNEI. The CDR3 covers 17 residues. V was shortened by 2 bases and J by 2 bases, with 16 bases between the two germline ends. The DNA of the CDR3 is TGTGCCAGCAGTGAAAATCGAGGGCTTTATCCCTACAATGAGCAGTTCTTC. This sequence encodes CASSENRGLYPYNEQFF. Looking up the rest from reference TRBV2 and TRBJ2-1 gives the full variable domain: EPEVTQTPSHQVTQMGQEVILRCVPISNHLYFYWYRQILGQKVEFLVSFYNNEISEKSEIFDDQFSVERPDGSNFTLKIRSTKLEDSAMYFCASSENRGLYPYNEQFFGPGTRLTVL.

The chain has TRBV9 and TRBJ2-7, with TRBD1 as a possible D gene (6 bases). Germline CDR1 is SGDLS and CDR2 is YYNGEE. This CDR3 has 14 amino acids. Trimming removed 3 bases at V and 3 bases at J, with 13 bases between. Written as DNA, the CDR3 is TGTGCCAGCAGCGCCGGAATAGGGGGCTACGAGCAGTACTTC. This translates into CASSAGIGGYEQYF.

This clone was picked up a small number of times. V and J are TRBV15 and TRBJ1-2; D unresolved. The V gene lost 5 bases and the J gene lost 2 bases, with 15 bases spanning the gap. Germline values: CDR1 LNHNV, CDR2 YYDKDF (reference sequence). CDR3 length: 15 amino acids. CDR3 DNA: TGTGCCACCAGCTCATTCCCCCGCGGGAACTATGGCTACACCTTC. Its translation is CATSSFPRGNYGYTF.

This sequence joins TRBV4-1 and TRBJ2-7; 14 positions match TRBD2. CDR3 length: 14 residues. Germline V CDR1 and CDR2: MGHRA, YSYEKL. V gave up 6 bases and J gave up 9 bases; unmatched junction bases: 7. CDR3 sequence: CASRPGLAGGSQYF. The CDR3 coding sequence is TGCGCCAGCAGGCCAGGACTAGCGGGAGGTTCGCAGTACTTC.

J is TRBJ2-1 and V is TRBV9, with 8 bases that match TRBD1. Germline CDR1 reads SGDLS; CDR2 reads YYNGEE. Trimming removed 0 bases from V and 10 bases from J; junction bases left unmatched: 15. CDR3 size: 17 residues. The CDR3 DNA sequence: TGTGCCAGCAGCGTAGGTGCAGGGGGCCGGTGGATTGACGAGCAGTTCTTC. Protein product: CASSVGAGGRWIDEQFF.

This clone was recorded only once. The rearrangement links TRBV25-1 to TRBJ2-7; TRBD2 agrees at 9 bases. With V trimmed by 2 bases and J by 6 bases, 8 bases remained unmatched. This CDR3 is built from 15 residues. Per germline, CDR1 MGHDK and CDR2 SYGVNS. CDR3 coding DNA: TGTGCCAGCAGTGAAGCGGGACTAGCCTGGAGCGAGCAGTACTTC. It encodes CASSEAGLAWSEQYF.

This sequence joins TRBV11-3 and TRBJ2-1, with a possible D match to TRBD2 (5 bases). V was clipped by 1 base and J by 9 bases, with 13 bases between them. The CDR3 is 14 amino acids. Germline V CDR1 and CDR2: SGHNT, YENEEA. The CDR3 nucleotides are TGTGCCAGCAGCTTAGTCAGTGGGAGCGGTGAGCAGTTCTTC. Amino acids: CASSLVSGSGEQFF.

A single count supports this clone. The V gene is TRBV27, the J gene TRBJ2-2, with 10 bases identical to TRBD2. Germline CDR1 reads MNHEY; CDR2 reads SMNVEV (reference sequence). This CDR3 has 17 amino acids. Germline trimming cut 9 bases from V and 7 bases from J; bases unmatched to any gene: 17. CDR3 amino acids: CASSSYKREGLNGELFF. Written as DNA, the CDR3 is TGTGCCAGTTCGTCTTACAAGCGGGAGGGCCTAAACGGGGAGCTGTTTTTT.

The chain joins TRBV2 to TRBJ2-3; D is uncertain. V lost 3 bases to trimming and J lost 3 bases, with 7 bases between them. This CDR3 has 13 amino acids. Germline loops: CDR1 SNHLY, CDR2 FYNNEI. CDR3 coding DNA: TGTGCCAGCAGTGAGGAGAATACAGATACGCAGTATTTT. It yields the protein CASSEENTDTQYF.

The J gene is TRBJ2-2, the V gene TRBV5-1, with D possibly TRBD2 on 5 matching bases. CDR1 and CDR2 from the germline V gene are SGHRS and YFSETQ. This CDR3 has 15 residues. The V and J ends lost 0 bases and 4 bases respectively, with 10 bases between them. The CDR3 DNA follows: TGCGCCAGCAGCTTGGCCGGGGTGGGCACCGGGGAGCTGTTTTTT. Translation gives CASSLAGVGTGELFF.

The DNA of the CDR3 is TGTGCCAGTATGAAGACTAGCGGGAGCGTGGTTGAGCAGTTCTTC. Residues: CASMKTSGSVVEQFF. The rearrangement uses TRBV19 and TRBJ2-1, with 12 bases lining up with TRBD2. The trim removed 7 bases at V and 9 bases at J, leaving 10 bases unmatched. The CDR3 contains 15 residues. CDR1 is LNHDA, CDR2 SQIVND, per germline (reference sequence).

The chain is built from TRBV10-3 and TRBJ2-1; 9 bases match TRBD1. The V and J ends lost 4 bases and 6 bases, in that order; junction bases with no gene match: 7. The CDR3 runs 15 residues. The germline CDR1 and CDR2 sequences are ENHRY and SYGVKD. The CDR3 loop reads CAISGWTGVLNEQFF. CDR3 coding DNA: TGTGCCATCAGTGGGTGGACAGGGGTTCTCAATGAGCAGTTCTTC.